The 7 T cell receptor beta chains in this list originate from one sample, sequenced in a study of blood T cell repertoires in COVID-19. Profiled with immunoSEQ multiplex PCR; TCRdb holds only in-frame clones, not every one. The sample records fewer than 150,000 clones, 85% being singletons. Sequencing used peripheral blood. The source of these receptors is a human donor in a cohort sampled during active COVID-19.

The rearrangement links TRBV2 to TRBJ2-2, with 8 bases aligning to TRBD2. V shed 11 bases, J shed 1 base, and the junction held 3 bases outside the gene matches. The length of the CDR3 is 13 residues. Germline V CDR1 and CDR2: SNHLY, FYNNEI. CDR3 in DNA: TGTGCCTACGCGGGGGGGAACACCGGGGAGCTGTTTTTT. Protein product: CAYAGGNTGELFF. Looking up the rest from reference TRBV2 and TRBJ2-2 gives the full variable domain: EPEVTQTPSHQVTQMGQEVILRCVPISNHLYFYWYRQILGQKVEFLVSFYNNEISEKSEIFDDQFSVERPDGSNFTLKIRSTKLEDSAMYFCAYAGGNTGELFFGEGSRLTVL.

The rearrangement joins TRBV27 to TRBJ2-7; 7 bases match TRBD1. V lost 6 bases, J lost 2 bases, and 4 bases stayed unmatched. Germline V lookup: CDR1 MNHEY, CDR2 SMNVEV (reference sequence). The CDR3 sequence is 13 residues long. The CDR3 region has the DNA TGTGCCAGCAGAGAGACAGGGACCTACGAGCAGTACTTC. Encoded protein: CASRETGTYEQYF.

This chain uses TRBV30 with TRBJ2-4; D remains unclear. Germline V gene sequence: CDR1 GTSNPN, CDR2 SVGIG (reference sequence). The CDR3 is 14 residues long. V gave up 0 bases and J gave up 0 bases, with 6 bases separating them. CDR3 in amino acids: CAWSVIAAKNIQYF. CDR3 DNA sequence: TGTGCCTGGAGTGTTATAGCAGCCAAAAACATTCAGTACTTC.

In DNA, the CDR3 is TGTGCCAGCAGTTACTCGGGGACAGGGGGGAACACCATATATTTT. Its protein is CASSYSGTGGNTIYF. This chain connects TRBV6-5 to TRBJ1-3; the match to TRBD1 covers 11 bases. This CDR3 has 15 amino acids. Looked up from germline, CDR1 is MNHEY and CDR2 is SVGAGI. V dropped 0 bases and J dropped 7; count of bases not matched to a gene: 2.

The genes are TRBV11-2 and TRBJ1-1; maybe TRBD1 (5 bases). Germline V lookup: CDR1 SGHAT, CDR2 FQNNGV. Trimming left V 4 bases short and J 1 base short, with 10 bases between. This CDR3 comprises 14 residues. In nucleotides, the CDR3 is TGTGCCAGCAGCTCCCAAGGGGAGAACACTGAAGCTTTCTTT. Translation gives CASSSQGENTEAFF.

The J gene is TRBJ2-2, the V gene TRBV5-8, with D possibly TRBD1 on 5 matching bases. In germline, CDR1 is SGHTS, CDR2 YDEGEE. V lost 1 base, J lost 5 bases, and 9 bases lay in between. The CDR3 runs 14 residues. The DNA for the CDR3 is TGTGCCAGCAGCTTGCGGACATTGACCGGGGAGCTGTTTTTT. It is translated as CASSLRTLTGELFF.

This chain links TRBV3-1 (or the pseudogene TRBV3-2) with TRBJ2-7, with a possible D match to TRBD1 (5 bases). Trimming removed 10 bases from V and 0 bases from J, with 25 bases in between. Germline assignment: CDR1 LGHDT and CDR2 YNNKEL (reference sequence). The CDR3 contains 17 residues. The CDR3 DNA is TGTGCCAATACCATCCCTTTTAGGGGCATCGACTCCTACGAGCAGTACTTC. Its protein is CANTIPFRGIDSYEQYF.